Listed here are 26 T cell receptor beta chains from one sample, sequenced in a study of tumour-infiltrating T cells in Burkitt lymphoma. The table came from immunoSEQ multiplex PCR; TCRdb's copy has only in-frame clones and leaves some out. Of 12,000 to 15,000 clones listed, 75% are singletons. Sequenced input: tumor tissue. These receptors originate from a human donor with diffuse large B-cell lymphoma.

The J gene is TRBJ2-5, the V gene TRBV7-9; D tentatively reads TRBD1 or TRBD2 (5 bases each). Trimming pared 4 bases from V and 4 bases from J, leaving 13 bases between. The CDR3 runs 14 residues. CDR1 SEHNR and CDR2 FQNEAQ come from the germline V gene (reference sequence). This CDR3 is CASSSRDEPETQYF. The CDR3 nucleotides are TGTGCCAGCAGCTCCCGGGACGAACCAGAGACCCAGTACTTC.

This clone was seen a single time. The chain links TRBV5-4 to TRBJ2-1; D perhaps matches TRBD1 (5 bases). CDR3 size: 12 residues. Germline loops: CDR1 SGHNT, CDR2 YYREEE (reference sequence). Trimming pared 0 bases from V and 8 bases from J, leaving 6 bases between. The CDR3 DNA reads TGTGCCAGCAGCTTGGAGGGGTATGAGCAGTTCTTC. The encoded protein is CASSLEGYEQFF. Using reference TRBV5-4 and TRBJ2-1 for the parts outside the CDR3, the full variable domain is ETGVTQSPTHLIKTRGQQVTLRCSSQSGHNTVSWYQQALGQGPQFIFQYYREEENGRGNFPPRFSGLQFPNYSSELNVNALELDDSALYLCASSLEGYEQFFGPGTRLTVL.

V and J are TRBV19 and TRBJ1-1; the D is unclear. Trimming shortened V by 5 bases and J by 0 bases, and 16 bases separated the two germline ends. This CDR3 contains 16 residues. Germline CDR1 and CDR2: LNHDA and SQIVND (reference sequence). CDR3 region: CASSGVAANMNTEAFF. DNA of the CDR3: TGTGCCAGTAGTGGTGTGGCAGCGAACATGAACACTGAAGCTTTCTTT.

V is TRBV2 and J is TRBJ2-1; the D is unclear. Germline CDR1 SNHLY, CDR2 FYNNEI. The CDR3 spans 13 residues. V lost 6 bases, J lost 7 bases, and 13 bases lay in between. Here the CDR3 reads CASRGAGENEQFF. CDR3 nucleotide sequence: TGTGCCAGCAGGGGCGCTGGAGAAAATGAGCAGTTCTTC. The full variable domain, in which reference TRBV2 and TRBJ2-1 provide the parts outside the CDR3, is EPEVTQTPSHQVTQMGQEVILRCVPISNHLYFYWYRQILGQKVEFLVSFYNNEISEKSEIFDDQFSVERPDGSNFTLKIRSTKLEDSAMYFCASRGAGENEQFFGPGTRLTVL.

V and J are TRBV6-6 and TRBJ2-1; no definite D call. This CDR3 is built from 12 residues. Looked up from germline, CDR1 is MNHNY and CDR2 is SVGAGI (reference sequence). Trimming took off 8 bases at V and 3 bases at J, with 8 bases between the two ends. The CDR3 DNA reads TGTGCCAGCGGCCCACTCTACAATGAGCAGTTCTTC. Its translation: CASGPLYNEQFF.

By share of the sample, this clone is medium-sized. The genes are TRBV5-4 and TRBJ2-1, with 9 nucleotides matching TRBD2. This CDR3 is built from 15 residues. In germline, CDR1 is SGHNT, CDR2 YYREEE (reference sequence). V gave up 9 bases and J gave up 0 bases; unmatched junction bases: 7. The CDR3, as DNA: TGTGCCACCGCTAGCGGGGTAGGCTCCTACAATGAGCAGTTCTTC. This encodes CATASGVGSYNEQFF.

This chain links TRBV5-1 with TRBJ2-1; 13 positions agree with TRBD2. V shed 4 bases and J 3 bases; nucleotides not matched to a gene: 4. Germline V gene sequence: CDR1 SGHRS, CDR2 YFSETQ. CDR3 length: 16 residues. CDR3 coding DNA: TGCGCCAGCAGCCCCGGGACTAGCGGGGACTACAATGAGCAGTTCTTC. Its protein is CASSPGTSGDYNEQFF.

The rearrangement links TRBV28 to TRBJ2-4; D possibly corresponds to TRBD2 (6 bases). The CDR3 has 16 amino acids. The V gene lost 2 bases and the J gene lost 0 bases, with 11 bases spanning the gap. Germline lookup yields CDR1 MDHEN and CDR2 SYDVKM. The CDR3 region is CASSLGSGLAKNIQYF. CDR3 DNA sequence: TGTGCCAGCAGTTTAGGGAGCGGGCTAGCCAAAAACATTCAGTACTTC. Combining the CDR3 with reference TRBV28 and TRBJ2-4 gives the whole variable domain DVKVTQSSRYLVKRTGEKVFLECVQDMDHENMFWYRQDPGLGLRLIYFSYDVKMKEKGDIPEGYSVSREKKERFSLILESASTNQTSMYLCASSLGSGLAKNIQYFGAGTRLSVL.

Written as DNA, the CDR3 is TGTGCCAGCAGCCCTCGGCGAGCGGACCAAGAGACCCAGTACTTC. Its translation is CASSPRRADQETQYF. The chain recombines TRBV6-5 with TRBJ2-5; TRBD2 is a possible D gene (5 bases). The CDR3 has 15 residues. V was clipped by 6 bases and J by 0 bases, with 14 bases between them. Germline CDR1 and CDR2: MNHEY and SVGAGI.

This chain connects TRBV6-5 to TRBJ2-1, with D possibly being TRBD2 (5 bases). Looked up from germline, CDR1 is MNHEY and CDR2 is SVGAGI. Trimming took 4 bases from V and 6 from J, leaving 13 bases between them. The CDR3 has 14 amino acids. The CDR3 DNA reads TGTGCCAGCAGTTCGGGAAGCACGCCCAATGAGCAGTTCTTC. Its protein product is CASSSGSTPNEQFF.

J is TRBJ2-3 and V is TRBV9; 9 positions agree with TRBD2. This CDR3 is 15 amino acids long. Germline V lookup: CDR1 SGDLS, CDR2 YYNGEE. Trimming took 0 bases from V and 4 from J; bases not matched to a gene: 3. CDR3 coding DNA: TGTGCCAGCAGCGTAGGACTAGCGGTCCCAGATACGCAGTATTTT. Translated: CASSVGLAVPDTQYF.

The chain uses TRBV7-2 and TRBJ2-3, with TRBD2 matching 7 bases. Germline V CDR1 and CDR2: SGHTA, FQGNSA. The junction had 7 bases not matched to a gene; V was cut back by 5 bases and J by 5 bases. This CDR3 is 14 amino acids long. For the CDR3, the DNA is TGTGCCAGCAGCCGCCGGGACTACGGAGATACGCAGTATTTT. This translates into CASSRRDYGDTQYF.

The V call is TRBV4-1, the J call TRBJ2-7, with a tentative D call TRBD2 (7 bases). V was pared by 3 bases and J by 1 base, with 16 bases between. Per germline, CDR1 MGHRA and CDR2 YSYEKL. The CDR3 contains 16 residues. The CDR3 reads CASSQGTGGPSYEQYV. The CDR3 nucleotides read TGCGCCAGCAGCCAGGGTACGGGGGGCCCGTCCTACGAGCAGTACGTC.

By share, this clone ranks as medium-sized. V gene TRBV7-9 combines with J gene TRBJ2-2; D is tentatively TRBD1 or TRBD2 (5 bases each). Germline V CDR1 and CDR2: SEHNR, FQNEAQ (reference sequence). This CDR3 spans 15 amino acids. With 5 bases removed from V and 2 bases from J, the gap between germline ends came to 12 bases. The CDR3: CASSPRDVNTGELFF. CDR3 bases: TGTGCCAGCAGCCCCCGGGACGTAAACACCGGGGAGCTGTTTTTT.

The chain has TRBV10-3 and TRBJ2-1; D possibly corresponds to TRBD2 (6 bases). The CDR3 loop spans 14 amino acids. V was cut by 8 bases and J by 0 bases, with 11 bases left in between. Germline V CDR1 and CDR2: ENHRY, SYGVKD. In DNA, the CDR3 is TGTGCCATCGACGGGGGAAGCTCCTACAATGAGCAGTTCTTC. Residues: CAIDGGSSYNEQFF.

The chain carries TRBV7-8 and TRBJ2-1; 7 nucleotides align to TRBD2. Losses at the gene ends were 3 bases for V and 7 bases for J; bases not matched to a gene: 12. CDR1 and CDR2 (germline): SGHVS, FQNEAQ. This CDR3 has 16 amino acids. CDR3: CASSLSPVTSLNEQFF. For the CDR3, the DNA is TGTGCCAGCAGCTTGTCTCCGGTGACTAGCCTTAATGAGCAGTTCTTC.

This chain links TRBV9 with TRBJ2-1; D possibly corresponds to TRBD1 (7 bases). This CDR3 spans 17 amino acids. The germline V gene has CDR1 SGDLS and CDR2 YYNGEE. V lost 4 bases to trimming and J lost 10 bases, with 27 bases between them. The CDR3: CASSRTGTDIGRVEQFF. CDR3 DNA: TGTGCCAGCAGCCGTACCGGGACAGATATCGGGAGAGTCGAGCAGTTCTTC.

This clone has more than one count but fewer than ten. The J gene is TRBJ2-4, the V gene TRBV18; the D call may be TRBD1 or TRBD2 (5 bases each). CDR1 is KGHSH and CDR2 is LQKENI in the germline V gene. Trimming pared 2 bases from V and 7 bases from J, leaving 12 bases between. The CDR3 runs 14 residues. The CDR3 protein is CASSPTGWGNIQYF. The CDR3 coding sequence is TGTGCCAGCTCACCAACGGGTTGGGGGAACATTCAGTACTTC.

The V and J genes are TRBV18 and TRBJ1-4, with TRBD1 matching over 10 bases. The CDR3 is made up of 18 amino acids. CDR1 is KGHSH, CDR2 LQKENI, per germline. After removal of 2 bases from V and 6 bases from J, the junction contained 12 bases not matched to a gene. The CDR3 sequence: CASSPEISSGQGDEKLFF. The DNA for the CDR3 is TGTGCCAGCTCACCAGAGATCTCTTCCGGACAGGGGGATGAAAAACTGTTTTTT.

This chain connects TRBV9 to TRBJ2-2; the match to TRBD1 covers 10 bases. CDR3 length: 14 amino acids. Looked up from germline, CDR1 is SGDLS and CDR2 is YYNGEE. V dropped 4 bases and J dropped 7; count of bases not matched to a gene: 4. The CDR3 DNA sequence: TGTGCCAGCAGCAGACAGGGGGCTATCGGGGAGCTGTTTTTT. It is translated as CASSRQGAIGELFF.

This clone was detected only a few times. This chain uses TRBV7-6 with TRBJ2-1, with 10 bases identical to TRBD2. The CDR3 has 14 amino acids. In germline, CDR1 is SGHVS, CDR2 FNYEAQ. V shed 4 bases and J 4 bases; nucleotides not matched to a gene: 1. The CDR3 spells CASSSSGRYNEQFF. As DNA, the CDR3 is TGTGCCAGCAGCTCTAGCGGGAGATACAATGAGCAGTTCTTC.

The V gene is TRBV5-6, the J gene TRBJ1-4; D not certain. CDR1 SGHDT and CDR2 YYEEEE come from the germline V gene. V lost 4 bases and J 4 bases, leaving 8 bases between the germline ends. The CDR3 sequence is 13 residues long. The CDR3 region is CASSLRNNEKLFF. In DNA form, the CDR3 reads TGTGCCAGCAGCCTGCGAAATAATGAAAAACTGTTTTTT.

The chain joins TRBV6-1 to TRBJ2-7, with D uncertain. Germline V gene sequence: CDR1 MNHNS, CDR2 SASEGT. Trimming pared 2 bases from V and 4 bases from J, leaving 3 bases between. The CDR3 runs 11 residues. The CDR3 loop reads CASSEIYEQYV. DNA for the CDR3: TGTGCCAGCAGTGAAATTTACGAGCAGTACGTC.

The CDR3 region has the DNA TGTGCCTGGAGAAAGACAGGGGCGTTTCCGGGCACTGAAGCTTTCTTT. It encodes CAWRKTGAFPGTEAFF. The genes are TRBV30 and TRBJ1-1, with 8 bases matching TRBD1. The CDR3 runs to 16 residues. Unmatched junction bases numbered 13, after V lost 3 bases and J lost 4 bases. Germline values: CDR1 GTSNPN, CDR2 SVGIG (reference sequence).

The chain links TRBV28 to TRBJ1-2; 9 nucleotides match TRBD1. CDR1 is MDHEN and CDR2 is SYDVKM in the germline V gene. The CDR3 covers 13 residues. The trim removed 6 bases at V and 4 bases at J, leaving 3 bases unmatched. CDR3 DNA: TGTGCCAGCAGACTGACAGGGGGCTATGGCTACACCTTC. Its translation is CASRLTGGYGYTF.

The chain joins TRBV7-9 to TRBJ2-7; 9 bases match TRBD1. J lost 0 bases, V lost 4 bases, and 7 bases had no gene match. CDR3 length equals 16 residues. Germline assignment: CDR1 SEHNR and CDR2 FQNEAQ (reference sequence). CDR3 loop: CASSWDRARFSYEQYF. The DNA of the CDR3 is TGTGCCAGCAGCTGGGACAGGGCGCGATTCTCCTACGAGCAGTACTTC.